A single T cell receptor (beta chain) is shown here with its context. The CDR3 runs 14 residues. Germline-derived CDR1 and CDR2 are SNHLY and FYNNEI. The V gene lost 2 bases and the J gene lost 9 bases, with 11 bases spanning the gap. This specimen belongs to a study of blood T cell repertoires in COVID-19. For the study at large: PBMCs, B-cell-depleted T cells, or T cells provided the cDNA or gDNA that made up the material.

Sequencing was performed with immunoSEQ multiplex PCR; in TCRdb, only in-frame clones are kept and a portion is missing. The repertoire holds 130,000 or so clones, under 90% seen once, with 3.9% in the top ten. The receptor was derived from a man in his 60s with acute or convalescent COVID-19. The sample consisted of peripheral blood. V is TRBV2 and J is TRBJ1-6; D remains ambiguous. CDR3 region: CASSERGVGSPLHF. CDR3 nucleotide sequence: TGTGCCAGCAGTGAACGAGGAGTTGGTTCACCCCTCCACTTT.